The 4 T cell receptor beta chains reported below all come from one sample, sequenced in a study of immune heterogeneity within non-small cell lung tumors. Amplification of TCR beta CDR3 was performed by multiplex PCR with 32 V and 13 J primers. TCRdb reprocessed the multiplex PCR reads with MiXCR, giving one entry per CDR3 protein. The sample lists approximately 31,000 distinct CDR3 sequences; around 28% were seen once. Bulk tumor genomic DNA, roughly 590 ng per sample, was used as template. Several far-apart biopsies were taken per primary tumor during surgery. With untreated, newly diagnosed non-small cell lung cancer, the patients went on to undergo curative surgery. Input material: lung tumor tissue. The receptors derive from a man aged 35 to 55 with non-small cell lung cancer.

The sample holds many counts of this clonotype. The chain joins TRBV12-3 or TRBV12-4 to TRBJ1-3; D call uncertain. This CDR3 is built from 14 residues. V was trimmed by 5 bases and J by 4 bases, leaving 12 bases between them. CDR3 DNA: TGTGCCAGCAGTCTCGTCACGCCGGGAAACACCATATATTTT. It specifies CASSLVTPGNTIYF.

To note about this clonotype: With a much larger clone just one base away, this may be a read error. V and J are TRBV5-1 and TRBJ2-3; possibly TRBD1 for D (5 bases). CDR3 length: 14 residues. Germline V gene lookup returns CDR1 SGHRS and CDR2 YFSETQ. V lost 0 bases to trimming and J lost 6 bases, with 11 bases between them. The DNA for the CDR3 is TGCGCCAGCAGCTTGGACAGGTCTCGCGATACGCAGTATTTT. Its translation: CASSLDRSRDTQYF.

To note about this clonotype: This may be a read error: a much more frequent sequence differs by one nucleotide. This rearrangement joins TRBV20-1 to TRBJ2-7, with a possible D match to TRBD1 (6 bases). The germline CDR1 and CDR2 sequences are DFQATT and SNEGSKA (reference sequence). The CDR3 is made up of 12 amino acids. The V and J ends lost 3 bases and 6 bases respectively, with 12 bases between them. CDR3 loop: CSARPRGGEQYF. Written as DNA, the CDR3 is TGCAGTGCTAGGCCTAGAGGGGGCGAGCAGTACTTC.

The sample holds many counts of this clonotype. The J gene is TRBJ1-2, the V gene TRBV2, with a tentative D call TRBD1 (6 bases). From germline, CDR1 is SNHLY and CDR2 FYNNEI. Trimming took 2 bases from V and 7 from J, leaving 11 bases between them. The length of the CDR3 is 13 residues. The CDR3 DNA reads TGTGCCAGCAGTGAATCAGGGGCAGGTGGCTACACCTTC. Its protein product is CASSESGAGGYTF.